Listed below are T cell receptor beta chains from one sample, sequenced in a study of T cell clonotyping in hematopoietic cell transplantation. The table came from immunoSEQ multiplex PCR; TCRdb's copy has only in-frame clones and leaves some out. The sample shows around 21,000 clones, about 80% of them seen only once. This specimen was peripheral blood mononuclear cells, taken before stem cell transplant. Receptor source: a man between 60 and 75 years old with acute myeloid leukemia. Some clones in this sample may be carry-over from other donors' samples. Each CDR3 is given with its conserved first and last residue. Each record gives: J gene, clone size, V gene, D gene, CDR3 protein, CDR3 DNA. A D gene is named only where the DNA matches it firmly. Size is omitted from some rows. Given values are once, few, many or a class for expanded clones.

TRBJ2-5 | - | TRBV14 | - | CASSPLTRIQETQYF | TGTGCCAGCAGCCCACTCACCCGGATACAAGAGACCCAGTACTTC
TRBJ2-2 | - | TRBV4-3 | TRBD2 | CASSFFGGGGTTGELFF | TGCGCCAGCAGCTTCTTTGGTGGCGGGGGGACCACCGGGGAGCTGTTTTTT
TRBJ2-5 | - | TRBV5-1 | - | CASSLGQQETQYF | TGCGCCAGCAGCTTGGGGCAGCAAGAGACCCAGTACTTC
TRBJ1-2 | - | TRBV20-1 | TRBD1 | CSAAGGRGYTF | TGCAGTGCGGCAGGGGGTCGGGGCTACACCTTC
TRBJ2-2 | - | TRBV11-1 | TRBD2 | CASSPRRGGAFTGELFF | TGTGCCAGCAGCCCAAGACGCGGGGGGGCCTTCACCGGGGAGCTGTTTTTT
TRBJ1-3 | - | TRBV4-1 | - | CASSQEASGNTIYF | TGCGCCAGCAGCCAAGAAGCCTCTGGAAACACCATATATTTT
TRBJ1-1 | - | TRBV9 | - | CASSQFAGAPVLRAFF | TGTGCCAGCAGCCAATTTGCAGGGGCGCCCGTTCTCCGGGCTTTCTTT
TRBJ2-5 | - | TRBV11-3 | - | CASRQGQETQYF | TGTGCCAGCAGACAGGGACAAGAGACCCAGTACTTC
TRBJ2-7 | - | TRBV30 | - | CAWSRQYEQYF | TGTGCCTGGAGTCGACAGTACGAGCAGTACTTC
TRBJ2-7 | - | TRBV7-2 | - | CASSTYSSYEQYF | TGTGCCAGCAGCACTTACAGCTCCTACGAGCAGTACTTC
TRBJ2-7 | - | TRBV10-3 | - | CAISDRYSDEQYF | TGTGCCATCAGTGATCGATACTCGGACGAGCAGTACTTC
TRBJ2-5 | - | TRBV7-9 | - | CASSLEGTQYF | TGTGCCAGCAGCTTAGAAGGGACCCAGTACTTC
TRBJ2-3 | - | TRBV19 | TRBD2 | CASSTYGTTVPTDTQYF | TGTGCCAGTAGTACCTATGGGACTACCGTTCCCACAGATACGCAGTATTTT
TRBJ2-3 | - | TRBV7-3 | - | CASSSLGSTDTQYF | TGTGCCAGCAGCTCCCTCGGGAGCACAGATACGCAGTATTTT
TRBJ2-6 | - | TRBV7-6 | TRBD1 | CASSQGAGGANVLTF | TGTGCCAGCAGCCAGGGGGCTGGTGGGGCCAACGTCCTGACTTTC
TRBJ2-2 | - | TRBV7-2 | - | CASSLGVGSNTGELFF | TGTGCCAGCAGCTTAGGCGTCGGTTCGAACACCGGGGAGCTGTTTTTT
TRBJ1-5 | - | TRBV30 | - | CAWSVTASNQPQHF | TGTGCCTGGAGTGTCACAGCGAGCAATCAGCCCCAGCATTTT
TRBJ1-2 | - | TRBV5-6 | - | CASSLSRTTGYTF | TGTGCCAGCAGCTTGTCACGGACTACTGGCTACACCTTC
TRBJ2-7 | - | TRBV7-2 | TRBD2 | CASSLMASGGLYEQYF | TGTGCCAGCAGCTTAATGGCTAGCGGGGGACTCTACGAGCAGTACTTC
TRBJ1-2 | - | TRBV5-8 | TRBD1 | CASSGTGADYGYTF | TGTGCCAGCAGCGGGACAGGGGCGGACTATGGCTACACCTTC
TRBJ2-5 | - | TRBV5-1 | TRBD2 | CASQRGEETQYF | TGCGCCAGCCAGCGGGGGGAGGAGACCCAGTACTTC
TRBJ2-6 | - | TRBV7-8 | - | CASSRPGNVLTF | TGTGCCAGCAGTCGTCCCGGCAACGTCCTGACTTTC
TRBJ1-5 | - | TRBV10-2 | - | CASSGAGLGNQPQHF | TGCGCCAGCAGTGGGGCGGGGCTGGGCAATCAGCCCCAGCATTTT
TRBJ1-2 | - | TRBV10-3 | - | CAISSGARGYTF | TGTGCCATCAGTTCAGGGGCGCGCGGCTACACCTTC
TRBJ2-1 | - | TRBV2 | - | CASRFGLPIEYEQFF | TGTGCCAGCAGGTTCGGACTCCCCATCGAGTATGAGCAGTTCTTC
TRBJ2-5 | - | TRBV19 | - | CASSIGGSPQETQYF | TGTGCCAGTAGTATAGGGGGCAGCCCGCAAGAGACCCAGTACTTC
TRBJ2-1 | few | TRBV27 | - | CASSLEGFGEQFF | TGTGCCAGCAGTTTAGAAGGGTTCGGTGAGCAGTTCTTC
TRBJ1-1 | few | TRBV6-5 | - | CASSYPNTEAFF | TGTGCCAGCAGTTACCCGAACACTGAAGCTTTCTTT
TRBJ1-4 | - | TRBV30 | - | CAWNQGENEKLFF | TGTGCCTGGAACCAAGGGGAGAATGAAAAACTGTTTTTT
TRBJ2-7 | - | TRBV5-4 | TRBD1 | CASSSRGQGRAWPYEQYF | TGTGCCAGCAGCTCAAGGGGACAGGGGAGAGCTTGGCCCTACGAGCAGTACTTC
TRBJ2-1 | - | TRBV6-5 | TRBD1 | CASRASRTGVVEQFF | TGTGCCAGCAGAGCCTCTAGGACAGGGGTAGTTGAGCAGTTCTTC
TRBJ1-2 | - | TRBV27 | TRBD1 | CASSSVTGSGGYTF | TGTGCCAGCAGTTCAGTGACAGGGTCGGGCGGCTACACCTTC
TRBJ1-6 | - | TRBV19 | - | CASTRTENSPLHF | TGTGCCAGTACCCGGACAGAGAATTCACCCCTCCACTTT
TRBJ2-7 | - | TRBV6-5 | TRBD2 | CASSYKGGEYEQYF | TGTGCCAGCAGTTACAAGGGAGGGGAGTACGAGCAGTACTTC
TRBJ1-2 | few | TRBV27 | - | CASSSYDPANYGYTF | TGTGCCAGCAGTTCCTACGATCCCGCTAACTATGGCTACACCTTC
TRBJ1-4 | - | TRBV5-8 | TRBD1 | CATGPGQANEKLFF | TGTGCAACCGGACCGGGACAGGCTAATGAAAAACTGTTTTTT
TRBJ1-4 | few | TRBV27 | - | CASSLSTKRGGANEKLFF | TGTGCCAGCAGTTTATCCACTAAACGAGGGGGAGCTAATGAAAAACTGTTTTTT
TRBJ1-6 | - | TRBV9 | TRBD1 | CASSVEGTASAHADTRSYNSPLHF | TGTGCCAGCAGCGTAGAGGGGACAGCTTCCGCGCACGCGGATACTAGGTCCTATAATTCACCCCTCCACTTT
TRBJ2-7 | - | TRBV4-1 | - | CASSQDGVGQYF | TGCGCCAGCAGCCAAGATGGAGTGGGGCAGTACTTC
TRBJ1-6 | - | TRBV5-4 | TRBD1 | CASSLGTVNSPLHF | TGTGCCAGCAGCCTCGGGACAGTTAATTCACCCCTCCACTTT
TRBJ1-5 | once | TRBV5-1 | - | CASSLTGVVSQPQHF | TGCGCCAGCAGCTTGACCGGGGTCGTGAGTCAGCCCCAGCATTTT